The clone carrying this TCR beta chain was counted only a few times. Its antigen is unknown. The CDR3 sequence is 12 residues long. The V and J ends lost 5 bases and 5 bases respectively, with 9 bases between them. Germline lookup yields CDR1 SNHLY and CDR2 FYNNEI. Unique molecular identifiers were incorporated when the TCRbeta library was constructed. MiXCR, applied by TCRdb to the PCR reads, yields one record per CDR3 protein. The sample holds about 600,000 distinct CDR3 sequences, under 25% seen once. This sample was taken from a study of T-cell reconstitution after alpha-beta-depleted transplantation in children. General observations from the study: Elevated TCRbeta diversity at day 60 was traced, in some patients, to surviving recipient T cells and thymic progenitors.

This specimen was PBMCs, mostly from graft donor cells, taken 360 days after TCRalphabeta/CD19-depleted stem cell transplant. This TCR was recovered from a boy less than two years old who had a stem cell transplant for acute myeloid leukemia, so the T cells may come from the graft donor. This rearrangement joins TRBV2 to TRBJ2-5; D call uncertain. Written as DNA, the CDR3 is TGTGCCAGCAGTAACTTTGAGGAGACCCAGTACTTC. Encoded protein: CASSNFEETQYF.